This entry describes one T cell receptor beta chain. What it recognizes is unknown. The sample comes from a study of CD8 T cells in ankylosing spondylitis. Study-wide results and caveats: Made up of under 10 highly homologous variants, a TCR beta motif appeared characteristic of ankylosing spondylitis blood.

MiXCR was run by TCRdb on the 5' RACE reads, yielding one entry per CDR3 protein. The top ten hold over 15% of the sample, which has under 850,000 distinct CDR3 sequences, around 17% seen once. This sequence was found in a male donor with ankylosing spondylitis. Material for sequencing was blood, either unsorted or a sorted T cell fraction (not recorded which).

The chain's CDR3 is CASSVGRSGGQGETQYF. The CDR3 DNA follows: TGTGCCAGCAGCGTAGGAAGAAGCGGGGGCCAGGGGGAGACCCAGTACTTC. The rearrangement uses TRBV9 and TRBJ2-5; 8 nucleotides match TRBD2. V was pared by 0 bases and J by 5 bases, with 12 bases of the junction left unmatched. CDR3 length equals 17 residues. Germline values: CDR1 SGDLS, CDR2 YYNGEE. Using reference TRBV9 and TRBJ2-5 for the parts outside the CDR3, the full variable domain is DSGVTQTPKHLITATGQRVTLRCSPRSGDLSVYWYQQSLDQGLQFLIQYYNGEERAKGNILERFSAQQFPDLHSELNLSSLELGDSALYFCASSVGRSGGQGETQYFGPGTRLLVL.